This TCR beta chain was found in a study of OX40 agonist ivuxolimab in advanced cancers. The ends lost 11 bases at V and 2 bases at J; junction bases unmatched: 9. Per germline, CDR1 SNHLY and CDR2 FYNNEI. This CDR3 is built from 14 residues. The data were produced by immunoSEQ multiplex PCR, yet TCRdb's version contains in-frame clones alone and is incomplete. Of approximately 82,000 clones in the sample, approximately 93% were seen once. The TCR was taken from an adult with an advanced solid tumor such as melanoma, head and neck, liver or kidney cancer. Sequenced here: CD4+ or CD8+ T cells sorted from blood, sampled in a trial of the OX40 agonist ivuxolimab. J is TRBJ1-1 and V is TRBV2, with 9 bases that match TRBD1. The CDR3 DNA reads as TGTGCCTCCCCGGCGGGACAGGGTAACACTGAAGCTTTCTTT. This sequence encodes CASPAGQGNTEAFF.